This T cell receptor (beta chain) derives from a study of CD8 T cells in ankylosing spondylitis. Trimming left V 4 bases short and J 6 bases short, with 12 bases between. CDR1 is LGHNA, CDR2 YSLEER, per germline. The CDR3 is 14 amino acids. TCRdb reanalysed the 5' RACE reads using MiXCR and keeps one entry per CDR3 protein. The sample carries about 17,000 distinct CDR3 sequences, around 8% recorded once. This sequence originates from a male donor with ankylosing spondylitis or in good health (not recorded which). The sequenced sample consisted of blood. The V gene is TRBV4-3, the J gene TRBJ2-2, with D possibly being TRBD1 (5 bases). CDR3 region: CASSLQGLAGELFF. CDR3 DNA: TGCGCCAGCAGCCTGCAGGGTTTGGCCGGGGAGCTGTTTTTT.